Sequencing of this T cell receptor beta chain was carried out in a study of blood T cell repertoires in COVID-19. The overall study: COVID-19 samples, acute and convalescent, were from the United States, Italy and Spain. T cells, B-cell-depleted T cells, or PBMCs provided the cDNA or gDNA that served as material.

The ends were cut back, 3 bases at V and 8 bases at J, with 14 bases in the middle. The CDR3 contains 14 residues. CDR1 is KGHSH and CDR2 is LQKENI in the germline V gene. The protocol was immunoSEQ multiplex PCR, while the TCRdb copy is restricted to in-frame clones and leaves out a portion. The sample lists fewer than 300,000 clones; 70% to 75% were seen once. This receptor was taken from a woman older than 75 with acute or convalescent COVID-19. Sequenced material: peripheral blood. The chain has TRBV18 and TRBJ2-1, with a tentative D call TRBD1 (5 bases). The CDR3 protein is CASSPSRGIYEQFF. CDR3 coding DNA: TGTGCCAGCTCACCGTCTAGGGGTATTTATGAGCAGTTCTTC.